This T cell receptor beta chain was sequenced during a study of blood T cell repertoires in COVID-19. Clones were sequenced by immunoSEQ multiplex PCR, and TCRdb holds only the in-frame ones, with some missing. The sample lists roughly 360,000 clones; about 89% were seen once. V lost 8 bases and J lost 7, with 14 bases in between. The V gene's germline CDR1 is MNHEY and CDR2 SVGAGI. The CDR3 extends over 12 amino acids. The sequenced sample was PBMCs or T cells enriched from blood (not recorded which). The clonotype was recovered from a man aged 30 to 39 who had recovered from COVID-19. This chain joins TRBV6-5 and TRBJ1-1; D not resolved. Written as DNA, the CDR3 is TGTGCCAGCCTCTCTACCGGGGTTGAAGCTTTCTTT. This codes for CASLSTGVEAFF.